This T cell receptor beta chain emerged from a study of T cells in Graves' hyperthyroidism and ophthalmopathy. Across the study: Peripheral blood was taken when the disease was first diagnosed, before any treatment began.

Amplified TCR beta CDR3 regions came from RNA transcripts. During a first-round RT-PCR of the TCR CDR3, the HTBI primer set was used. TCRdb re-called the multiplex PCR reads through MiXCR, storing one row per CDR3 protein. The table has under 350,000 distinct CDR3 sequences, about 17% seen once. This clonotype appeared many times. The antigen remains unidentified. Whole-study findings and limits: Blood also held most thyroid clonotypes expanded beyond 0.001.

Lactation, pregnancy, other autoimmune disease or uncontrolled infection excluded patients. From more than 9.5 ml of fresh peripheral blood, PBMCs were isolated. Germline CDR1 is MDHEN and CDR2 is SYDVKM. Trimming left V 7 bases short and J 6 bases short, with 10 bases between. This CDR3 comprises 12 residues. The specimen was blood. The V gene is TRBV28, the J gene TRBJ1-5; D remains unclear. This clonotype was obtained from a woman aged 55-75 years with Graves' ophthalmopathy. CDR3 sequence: CASNYGLQPQHF. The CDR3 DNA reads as TGTGCCAGCAACTACGGGCTTCAGCCCCAGCATTTT.